This T cell receptor (beta chain) was captured by sequencing in a study of cytomegalovirus exposure and HLA in healthy donors. Study-level results: Later on, analysis showed that most CMV-associated TCR beta chains appeared to be HLA-restricted. In vitro data verified three CMV-associated chains as specific for CMV antigens. Highly shared sequence variants in one cluster were likely a sequencing artifact.

As concerns this clone: Antigen specificity is unknown.

Each donor was healthy, and each was a bone marrow donor. The V end was cut by 8 bases, the J end by 2 bases, with 16 bases between. This CDR3 has 13 amino acids. Germline V gives CDR1 SQVTM, CDR2 ANQGSEA. Primers: 60 Vbeta forward and 13 Jbeta reverse. Repertoires were generated with immunoSEQ multiplex PCR, while TCRdb's copy carries only in-frame clones and drops some. The sample records 160,000 or so clones, 79% being singletons. The TCR originated in a man aged 40-55 years in good health and CMV-seronegative. V gene TRBV29-1 combines with J gene TRBJ2-7, with no clear D. The sequenced sample was PBMCs. The CDR3 DNA is TGCAGCATAGATACCGGGTTCCCCTACGAGCAGTACTTC. Encoded protein: CSIDTGFPYEQYF.